These T cell receptor beta chains were read from a single sample in a study of shared clonotypes between healthy human individuals. Libraries were prepared by immunoSEQ multiplex PCR; TCRdb keeps only in-frame clonotypes and omits some of them. The sample carries about 1 million clones, roughly 75% recorded once. Sequenced: memory CD4+ T cells sorted from blood. These receptors were obtained from a man aged 18 to 35 in good health. The CDR3 runs from the conserved cysteine through the conserved F or W. Each record gives: V gene, D gene, clone size, J gene, CDR3 protein, CDR3 DNA. A D gene is named only where the DNA matches it firmly. Where a row states a size, it is once, few, many or the class of an expanded clone; other rows omit it.

v_call: TRBV10-2
d_call: TRBD1
clone_size: .
j_call: TRBJ2-2
cdr3_aa: CASSFQGAGELFF
cdr3_nt: TGCGCCAGCAGCTTCCAGGGGGCCGGGGAGCTGTTTTTT

v_call: TRBV15
d_call: .
clone_size: .
j_call: TRBJ2-5
cdr3_aa: CATSRGTSLETQYF
cdr3_nt: TGTGCCACCAGCAGGGGTACCTCCCTCGAGACCCAGTACTTC

v_call: TRBV27
d_call: TRBD1
clone_size: once
j_call: TRBJ2-7
cdr3_aa: CASSRDRASYEQYF
cdr3_nt: TGTGCCAGCAGCCGGGACAGGGCCTCCTACGAGCAGTACTTC

v_call: TRBV11-2
d_call: .
clone_size: few
j_call: TRBJ2-1
cdr3_aa: CASSSSWNEQFF
cdr3_nt: TGTGCCAGCAGCTCAAGTTGGAATGAGCAGTTCTTC

v_call: TRBV5-1
d_call: .
clone_size: few
j_call: TRBJ1-6
cdr3_aa: CASSRDAGGDSPLHF
cdr3_nt: TGCGCCAGCAGCCGCGACGCCGGGGGCGATTCACCCCTCCACTTT

v_call: TRBV19
d_call: TRBD1
clone_size: .
j_call: TRBJ1-1
cdr3_aa: CASKTTGGSEAFF
cdr3_nt: TGTGCCAGCAAAACGACAGGGGGGTCTGAAGCTTTCTTT

v_call: TRBV29-1
d_call: .
clone_size: .
j_call: TRBJ2-1
cdr3_aa: CSVVGAYNEQFF
cdr3_nt: TGCAGCGTTGTAGGGGCCTACAATGAGCAGTTCTTC

v_call: TRBV19
d_call: .
clone_size: .
j_call: TRBJ2-3
cdr3_aa: CASSIGWESTDTQYF
cdr3_nt: TGTGCCAGTAGTATTGGGTGGGAAAGCACAGATACGCAGTATTTT

v_call: TRBV9
d_call: TRBD2
clone_size: .
j_call: TRBJ2-4
cdr3_aa: CASSSRTSGSQNIQYF
cdr3_nt: TGTGCCAGCAGCTCCCGGACTAGCGGGAGCCAAAACATTCAGTACTTC

v_call: TRBV7-9
d_call: .
clone_size: .
j_call: TRBJ2-7
cdr3_aa: CASSSPGRSSEQYF
cdr3_nt: TGTGCCAGCAGCTCCCCGGGGAGGAGTTCCGAGCAGTACTTC

v_call: TRBV9
d_call: .
clone_size: .
j_call: TRBJ2-7
cdr3_aa: CASSAQGGGSYEQYF
cdr3_nt: TGTGCCAGCAGCGCACAGGGTGGAGGCTCCTACGAGCAGTACTTC

v_call: TRBV5-4
d_call: .
clone_size: many
j_call: TRBJ1-2
cdr3_aa: CASSSNTEVYGYTF
cdr3_nt: TGTGCCAGCAGCTCGAATACAGAGGTATATGGCTACACCTTC

v_call: TRBV4-3
d_call: TRBD2
clone_size: .
j_call: TRBJ2-1
cdr3_aa: CASSPGIAGTYNEQFF
cdr3_nt: TGCGCCAGCAGCCCTGGCATAGCGGGGACCTACAATGAGCAGTTCTTC

v_call: TRBV2
d_call: .
clone_size: few
j_call: TRBJ2-7
cdr3_aa: CASKGGPGYEQYF
cdr3_nt: TGTGCCAGCAAGGGAGGCCCTGGGTACGAGCAGTACTTC

v_call: TRBV7-8
d_call: TRBD2
clone_size: few
j_call: TRBJ2-1
cdr3_aa: CASSLGGGSYNEQFF
cdr3_nt: TGTGCCAGCAGCTTGGGCGGGGGCTCCTACAATGAGCAGTTCTTC

v_call: TRBV5-1
d_call: .
clone_size: .
j_call: TRBJ2-7
cdr3_aa: CASSGTTGGSYEQYF
cdr3_nt: TGCGCCAGCAGCGGGACGACCGGGGGCTCCTACGAGCAGTACTTC

v_call: TRBV6-1
d_call: .
clone_size: .
j_call: TRBJ1-2
cdr3_aa: CASSERDGYGYTF
cdr3_nt: TGTGCCAGCAGTGAACGGGACGGCTATGGCTACACCTTC

v_call: TRBV5-1
d_call: .
clone_size: .
j_call: TRBJ1-2
cdr3_aa: CASRPNTEGAGYGYTF
cdr3_nt: TGCGCCAGCAGACCCAACACAGAGGGAGCTGGCTATGGCTACACCTTC

v_call: TRBV2
d_call: TRBD2
clone_size: .
j_call: TRBJ2-2
cdr3_aa: CASSELLAGNTGELFF
cdr3_nt: TGTGCCAGCAGTGAATTACTAGCGGGGAACACCGGGGAGCTGTTTTTT

v_call: TRBV18
d_call: TRBD2
clone_size: .
j_call: TRBJ2-3
cdr3_aa: CASSLAGATDTQYF
cdr3_nt: TGTGCCAGCTCACTAGCGGGGGCCACAGATACGCAGTATTTT

v_call: TRBV29-1
d_call: .
clone_size: few
j_call: TRBJ1-1
cdr3_aa: CSVLLGKGGNTEAFF
cdr3_nt: TGCAGCGTGTTATTGGGCAAAGGGGGGAACACTGAAGCTTTCTTT

v_call: TRBV7-2
d_call: .
clone_size: .
j_call: TRBJ1-6
cdr3_aa: CASSLGRGSSYNSPLHF
cdr3_nt: TGTGCCAGCAGCTTAGGGCGGGGGTCGAGCTATAATTCACCCCTCCACTTT

v_call: TRBV10-3
d_call: TRBD2
clone_size: .
j_call: TRBJ2-7
cdr3_aa: CAISRTSGSLSEQYF
cdr3_nt: TGTGCCATCAGCCGGACTAGCGGGAGCCTCAGCGAGCAGTACTTC

v_call: TRBV28
d_call: .
clone_size: .
j_call: TRBJ2-3
cdr3_aa: CASSKFTDTQYF
cdr3_nt: TGTGCCAGCAGTAAATTCACAGATACGCAGTATTTT

v_call: TRBV28
d_call: TRBD1
clone_size: .
j_call: TRBJ1-2
cdr3_aa: CASSLGQAANYGYTF
cdr3_nt: TGTGCCAGCAGTTTGGGACAGGCCGCTAACTATGGCTACACCTTC

v_call: TRBV5-1
d_call: TRBD2
clone_size: once
j_call: TRBJ2-5
cdr3_aa: CASSLSSGQETQYF
cdr3_nt: TGCGCCAGCAGCTTATCTAGCGGCCAAGAGACCCAGTACTTC

v_call: TRBV21-1
d_call: .
clone_size: .
j_call: TRBJ1-2
cdr3_aa: CASSKFRDGGYGYTF
cdr3_nt: TGTGCCAGCAGCAAATTTAGAGATGGAGGGTATGGCTACACCTTC

v_call: TRBV5-4
d_call: .
clone_size: once
j_call: TRBJ1-2
cdr3_aa: CASSPRRGEANYGYTF
cdr3_nt: TGTGCCAGCAGCCCGCGGAGGGGGGAGGCTAACTATGGCTACACCTTC

v_call: TRBV2
d_call: TRBD1
clone_size: few
j_call: TRBJ1-4
cdr3_aa: CASSGGQGIEKLFF
cdr3_nt: TGTGCCAGCAGTGGGGGACAGGGTATTGAAAAACTGTTTTTT

v_call: TRBV18
d_call: .
clone_size: .
j_call: TRBJ2-5
cdr3_aa: CASSQTRSSKETQYF
cdr3_nt: TGTGCCAGCTCGCAGACGAGGTCCTCTAAAGAGACCCAGTACTTC

v_call: TRBV19
d_call: .
clone_size: .
j_call: TRBJ1-5
cdr3_aa: CASSIRDMGNQPQHF
cdr3_nt: TGTGCCAGTAGTATCCGGGATATGGGCAATCAGCCCCAGCATTTT

v_call: TRBV9
d_call: TRBD2
clone_size: once
j_call: TRBJ2-2
cdr3_aa: CASSRNGLAGGELFF
cdr3_nt: TGTGCCAGCAGCAGGAACGGACTAGCGGGCGGGGAGCTGTTTTTT

v_call: TRBV9
d_call: TRBD2
clone_size: .
j_call: TRBJ2-7
cdr3_aa: CASSVGTPLAGASYEQYF
cdr3_nt: TGTGCCAGCAGCGTAGGGACTCCACTAGCGGGGGCCTCCTACGAGCAGTACTTC

v_call: TRBV2
d_call: .
clone_size: .
j_call: TRBJ1-1
cdr3_aa: CASSEARNQGEAFF
cdr3_nt: TGTGCCAGCAGTGAAGCGCGAAATCAGGGGGAAGCTTTCTTT

v_call: TRBV14
d_call: TRBD1
clone_size: .
j_call: TRBJ1-6
cdr3_aa: CASSARTGTPYNSPLHF
cdr3_nt: TGTGCCAGCAGCGCCCGGACAGGAACTCCTTATAATTCACCCCTCCACTTT

v_call: TRBV18
d_call: .
clone_size: .
j_call: TRBJ2-3
cdr3_aa: CASSPPGQPLGTDTQYF
cdr3_nt: TGTGCCAGCTCACCACCCGGGCAGCCTCTCGGCACAGATACGCAGTATTTT

v_call: TRBV27
d_call: .
clone_size: .
j_call: TRBJ1-3
cdr3_aa: CASRAWGSDGGNTIYF
cdr3_nt: TGTGCCAGCAGGGCGTGGGGCTCCGACGGTGGAAACACCATATATTTT

v_call: TRBV19
d_call: .
clone_size: few
j_call: TRBJ2-3
cdr3_aa: CASSIGDTQYF
cdr3_nt: TGTGCCAGTAGTATCGGAGATACGCAGTATTTT

v_call: TRBV19
d_call: .
clone_size: .
j_call: TRBJ2-7
cdr3_aa: CASSNRPIMGEQYF
cdr3_nt: TGTGCCAGTAGTAATCGACCGATCATGGGGGAGCAGTACTTC

v_call: TRBV6-1
d_call: TRBD2
clone_size: .
j_call: TRBJ2-3
cdr3_aa: CASSGTSGYTDTQYF
cdr3_nt: TGTGCCAGCAGTGGGACTAGCGGATACACAGATACGCAGTATTTT

v_call: TRBV5-1
d_call: TRBD1
clone_size: once
j_call: TRBJ1-2
cdr3_aa: CASSSSGGSYGYTF
cdr3_nt: TGCGCCAGCAGCTCTTCAGGGGGGAGCTATGGCTACACCTTC

v_call: TRBV30
d_call: TRBD1
clone_size: .
j_call: TRBJ2-7
cdr3_aa: CAWCSPGQGYEQYF
cdr3_nt: TGTGCCTGGTGCTCACCGGGACAGGGTTACGAGCAGTACTTC

v_call: TRBV9
d_call: TRBD1
clone_size: few
j_call: TRBJ1-3
cdr3_aa: CATGGISGNTIYF
cdr3_nt: TGTGCAACAGGGGGGATCTCTGGAAACACCATATATTTT

v_call: TRBV11-1
d_call: TRBD2
clone_size: .
j_call: TRBJ2-5
cdr3_aa: CASSSGSGGLGETQYF
cdr3_nt: TGTGCCAGCAGCTCGGGTAGCGGGGGGCTCGGAGAGACCCAGTACTTC

v_call: TRBV30
d_call: .
clone_size: many
j_call: TRBJ1-4
cdr3_aa: CAWRRGEATNEKLFF
cdr3_nt: TGTGCCTGGAGGCGGGGGGAGGCGACTAATGAAAAACTGTTTTTT

v_call: TRBV6-6
d_call: .
clone_size: .
j_call: TRBJ2-1
cdr3_aa: CASSYTGYNEQFF
cdr3_nt: TGTGCCAGCAGTTACACCGGATACAATGAGCAGTTCTTC

v_call: TRBV6-1
d_call: TRBD2
clone_size: .
j_call: TRBJ2-7
cdr3_aa: CASSDLLGTSGSYEQYF
cdr3_nt: TGTGCCAGCAGTGATCTCCTTGGGACTAGCGGGTCATACGAGCAGTACTTC

v_call: TRBV27
d_call: TRBD2
clone_size: .
j_call: TRBJ2-3
cdr3_aa: CASSLEGLAGVYTDTQYF
cdr3_nt: TGTGCCAGCAGTTTAGAGGGACTAGCGGGGGTCTACACAGATACGCAGTATTTT

v_call: TRBV10-2
d_call: .
clone_size: many
j_call: TRBJ1-2
cdr3_aa: CASSEWSAINYGYTF
cdr3_nt: TGCGCCAGCAGTGAGTGGTCAGCGATTAACTATGGCTACACCTTC

v_call: TRBV9
d_call: .
clone_size: .
j_call: TRBJ2-7
cdr3_aa: CASSPRTQGYEQYF
cdr3_nt: TGTGCCAGCAGCCCACGAACACAGGGTTACGAGCAGTACTTC

v_call: TRBV5-1
d_call: TRBD1
clone_size: .
j_call: TRBJ1-2
cdr3_aa: CASSLGSSGGGGYTF
cdr3_nt: TGCGCCAGCAGCTTGGGAAGTTCAGGGGGCGGCGGCTACACCTTC

v_call: TRBV9
d_call: .
clone_size: few
j_call: TRBJ2-7
cdr3_aa: CASSVASGRLGEQYF
cdr3_nt: TGTGCCAGCAGCGTAGCTTCGGGGCGTCTGGGCGAGCAGTACTTC

v_call: TRBV6-6
d_call: TRBD1
clone_size: .
j_call: TRBJ1-2
cdr3_aa: CASRPGQGKGYTF
cdr3_nt: TGTGCCAGCAGACCCGGACAGGGGAAAGGCTACACCTTC

v_call: TRBV11-2
d_call: TRBD2
clone_size: once
j_call: TRBJ2-3
cdr3_aa: CASSLVGGLAGTSTDTQYF
cdr3_nt: TGTGCCAGCAGCTTAGTGGGTGGTCTAGCGGGCACAAGCACAGATACGCAGTATTTT